The sequence of this T cell receptor (beta chain) was determined in a study of cytomegalovirus exposure and HLA in healthy donors (dated by TCRdb to 2015 to 2018). General notes on the study: An earlier analysis of 587 of the donors reported roughly 270 Gb of sequence data and roughly 110 million unique TCR beta sequences from around 200 million T cells. Besides the first cohort of hundreds of subjects, a separate validation cohort made up of over 100 different subjects was used. On average, 235,054 unique TCR beta nucleotide sequences were sequenced per donor among a few hundred genotyped donors of the cohort, with roughly 19% of those sequences being non-productive. Roughly 5 DR-DQ haplotypes were handled as single units for association and clustering, since linkage in the cohort was strong. The study profiled the T cell repertoires of 500 to 800 subjects by immunosequencing and related them to cytomegalovirus serostatus. Every discovery cohort repertoire had been produced on one sequencing platform. The number of typed donors differed by locus: roughly 620-630 for A, B, C, DRB1 and DQB1; approximately 530 for DQA1; 606 for DPA1; and 450 to 480 for DPB1. Rather than using new phenotypic data, the later analysis identified candidate immune exposures from TCR beta sequences and from how often those sequences occurred across donors. The genetic ancestry cluster associated with self-reported Caucasian donors included about 81% of the roughly 380 genotyped donors. A later genetic analysis used genome-wide SNP genotypes for about 55% of the 666 donors, treating that subset as a discovery cohort. Roughly 300 gigabases of sequencing data and around 88 million unique TCR sequences made up an early release that covered several hundred HLA-typed donors. Alongside the repertoire data, information on donor age, sex, ethnicity and CMV serostatus was compiled. Class I and class II HLA loci were covered by the typing at four-digit resolution. To predict cytomegalovirus infection status, the study brought together high-throughput TCR immunosequencing, statistical association of individual TCRs with disease status, and machine learning. The study was designed to test whether signatures of past pathogen exposure could be identified by cataloging public T cell receptors. In an earlier analysis of roughly 600 of the donors, high-throughput TCR beta sequencing was used to judge whether each TCR beta V gene segment behaved as functional or pseudogenic. To study patterns of TCR occurrence, a later analysis re-analyzed previously published TCR beta repertoires from 500 to 850 donors and added high-resolution HLA genotyping.

The cohort comprised fewer than 750 healthy bone marrow donors. All cohort members were sampled while nominally healthy, although unrecorded immune exposures were likely present. The donor tested CMV seronegative and was one of the 352 seronegative cohort members. Every donor gave a peripheral blood sample, and the peripheral blood mononuclear cells from that sample were used for TCR beta sequencing. The Qiagen DNeasy Blood Extraction Kit was used to extract genomic DNA from the blood cell samples. Receptor libraries were prepared by the immunoSEQ multiplex PCR assay. For the multiplex PCR, a mixture combining 60 forward primers for TCR Vbeta segments and 13 reverse primers for TCR Jbeta segments was used. The CDR3 region of rearranged TCR beta genes was amplified from genomic DNA with a multiplex PCR assay. The Illumina HiSeq System was used to sequence the amplified TCR beta libraries as 87-base-pair reads. Under the source paper's analysis protocol: In a later analysis, some 80 million unique TCR beta chains were counted across the 500 to 850 repertoires, and roughly 10 million of these chains were shared by at least two donors. Raw reads were error-corrected and collapsed into unique sequences by a nearest-neighbor algorithm in which closely related sequences were merged to remove PCR and sequencing errors. To assign V, D and J gene segments, CDR3 sequences were aligned to IMGT reference sequences. Each retained sequence needed at least a six-nucleotide match to both a V gene segment and a J gene segment. A rearrangement was called productive if the CDR3 had no stop codons and remained in frame with V and J, and every other rearrangement was called non-productive. CDR3 was defined according to IMGT convention as the region running from the second conserved V-encoded cysteine to the conserved J-encoded phenylalanine. Sequences without an unambiguous match to a single V gene segment were excluded from the earlier analysis of a few hundred of the donors. In an earlier analysis of roughly 500 of the donors, V segments were called functional above 56.7% productive rearrangements and were called segregating when the between-donor standard deviation exceeded 5%. A statistical classification framework was built to diagnose cytomegalovirus status from the catalog of TCR beta chain sequences. In a later analysis, TCR nucleotide sequences were compared against IMGT/GENE-DB human TR gene sequences so that V and J genes could be assigned. A later analysis assigned CDR3 sequences and most-parsimonious VDJ recombination scenarios with the TCRdist pipeline. In a later analysis, each TCR beta chain was defined by its CDR3 amino acid sequence together with its V-gene family, and reads without a unique V-gene family were excluded. As a way to deal with suspected cross-contamination and a sequencing artifact, a later analysis dropped hundreds of nucleotide sequences that were highly shared and had low generation probability. In a later analysis, a clonal expansion index for each public chain was calculated from normalized within-repertoire ranks of inferred template counts. In a later analysis, generation probabilities were computed using a VDJ recombination model fitted to out-of-frame rearrangements, and the results were checked against IGoR. A later analysis scored TCR-TCR, TCR-HLA and TCR-CMV co-occurrence with hypergeometric tests, applying a repertoire-size bias correction to TCR pairs. To estimate false discovery rates, a later analysis permuted the HLA or CMV assignments 20 times. In a later analysis, co-occurring TCRs were grouped using DBSCAN, with TCRdist sequence similarity added in when clustering inside HLA-allele-positive subsets. Repertoires with fewer than 30,000 or more than 120,000 public chains were left out of co-occurrence clustering, as were a few repertoires with anomalous nucleotide sharing. TCRdb provides this immuneACCESS table in a form limited to in-frame rearrangements. Some clones are lacking; in checked studies, under half of them reflect an unresolved V gene, and why the rest are absent is not known. D and trimming were read from the DNA, whereas the V and J calls and clone size are those reported in that table. For this sample there are 130,000 or so clones; more than 70% appear just once. The ten biggest clones cover about 1% of the sample.

Points on this clone: It has no known antigen specificity. No clone much larger than this one lies a single base away; base qualities are absent.

Based on the germline V gene, the CDR1 and CDR2 sequences are MRHNA and SNTAGT. V is cut by 4 bases and J by 8 bases, and the space between the germline ends is 12 bases. The CDR3 starts with the cysteine, ends with the phenylalanine, and has 13 residues. Solely the CDR3 DNA is kept, with 39 bases framed from the first base. General conclusions and limits of the study: Specific HLA alleles were associated with 16,951 TCR beta sequences at a false discovery rate of 0.05 in a later analysis. Across donors, most TCR sequences were observed very rarely, whereas some public TCRs were present in many individuals. In a later analysis, HLA-associated TCR beta chains were found to be more clonally expanded and to have lower generation probabilities than equally common non-associated chains. The 87-base-pair reads could not distinguish some IMGT-functional V segments, including TRBV6-2 and TRBV6-3, so those segments were excluded. Roughly uniform sequencing depth across donors was assumed in presence/absence analyses, although this assumption may not hold. The classifier was reported to diagnose cytomegalovirus status with high specificity and sensitivity in both the original cohort and the validation cohort. Assigning TCR associations to individual alleles was difficult when HLA alleles, especially DR and DQ, strongly co-occurred. A few of the identified cytomegalovirus-associated TCR beta chains were confirmed in vitro to be specific for cytomegalovirus antigens. A cluster of highly shared sequence variants was judged likely to be a technical artifact of the sequencing pipeline. A further reported finding was that TCR beta sequences accurately predicted the HLA-A and HLA-B alleles for most subjects in the first cohort. In this cohort, only TCR beta chains were sequenced, and detectable features were limited by the absence of alpha or paired-chain data. In a later analysis, most CMV-associated TCR beta chains were found to appear HLA-restricted, with HLA associations seemingly driven largely by CMV exposure. Because some donors lacked HLA typing at each locus, the association tests relied only on the typed subset. Correlated functional status among segregating V segments might reflect linkage disequilibrium, but an unknown experimental factor could not be ruled out. In an earlier analysis of more than 450 of the donors, most TCR beta V segments were observed in productive rearrangements about 90% or about 30% of the time, broadly matching IMGT annotations. The study listed around 160 TCR beta chains as associated with cytomegalovirus. In a later genetic analysis, a missense DCLRE1C variant was associated with V-gene and J-gene trimming of TCR beta chains, and the association was replicated in an independent cohort. In a later analysis, TCR association rates were found to vary across HLA loci, with the most associated TCRs seen for DRB1 alleles and the fewest for HLA-C alleles. A later analysis reported that several top co-occurrence clusters appeared linked to parvovirus B19, influenza, CMV and Epstein-Barr virus. In a later genetic analysis, fewer N-insertions in productive TCRs were reported among donors in an Asian-associated ancestry cluster than the approximately 710-donor mean. It was suggested by the authors that the approach could potentially be generalized to other disease states and immunological phenotypes. CMV serostatus was the only immune exposure information available for the cohort. Because counts were too low, about 15 rarely observed V segments, including chromosome 9 orphons, were left out of the earlier analysis of a few hundred of the donors.

The rearranged chain carries TRBV6-4 and TRBJ2-1; the D gene is possibly TRBD2, with 6 bases matching. This receptor was obtained from a woman aged 60-75 years in good health and CMV-seronegative. The sequencing sample was made of PBMCs. The CDR3 protein sequence reads: CASSAGAEDEQFF. The nucleotides are TGTGCCAGCAGTGCGGGAGCCGAGGATGAGCAGTTCTTC.